The rows below give T cell receptor beta chains drawn from one sample of a study of blood T cell repertoires in COVID-19. Sequencing was performed with immunoSEQ multiplex PCR; in TCRdb, only in-frame clones are kept and a portion is missing. The sample consists of about 210,000 clones, 84% of them appearing once. Sequencing input: peripheral blood. The receptors originated from a woman aged 80 or over with COVID-19, enrolled during active disease. The CDR3 runs from the conserved cysteine through the conserved F or W. The D gene is left open where the match is weak. For some rows the clone size is stated as once, few or many, or as a class when expanded; others skip it.

>TRBV5-1|TRBJ1-1|.|.
CASSLGGFTEAFF
TGCGCCAGCAGCTTAGGAGGGTTCACTGAAGCTTTCTTT
>TRBV6-5|TRBJ1-1|.|TRBD1
CASRPGQRLSAFF
TGTGCCAGCAGACCGGGACAGCGTCTATCAGCTTTCTTT
>TRBV6-5|TRBJ2-5|once|.
CASSYSGKVRETQYF
TGTGCCAGCAGTTACTCCGGCAAAGTGAGGGAGACCCAGTACTTC
>TRBV28|TRBJ2-7|.|.
CASSLAATGTYEQYF
TGTGCCAGCAGTCTTGCCGCCACAGGGACCTACGAGCAGTACTTC
>TRBV12-3/TRBV12-4|TRBJ1-2|.|.
CASSFTGYGYTF
TGTGCCAGCAGTTTCACAGGGTATGGCTACACCTTC
>TRBV12-5|TRBJ1-6|.|.
CASGLLANSPLHF
TGTGCTAGTGGTTTGTTAGCGAATTCACCCCTCCACTTT
>TRBV2|TRBJ1-1|.|.
CASSEEQDATEAFF
TGTGCCAGCAGTGAGGAACAGGATGCCACTGAAGCTTTCTTT
>TRBV3-1/TRBV3-2|TRBJ2-3|.|.
CASSNTRFSVEADTQYF
TGTGCCAGCAGCAACACCCGATTTAGTGTTGAGGCAGATACGCAGTATTTT
>TRBV18|TRBJ2-1|few|.
CASSKGYNEQFF
TGTGCCAGCTCAAAGGGGTACAATGAGCAGTTCTTC
>TRBV5-1|TRBJ1-2|few|.
CASSLYVREGFGYTF
TGCGCCAGCAGCTTGTATGTCAGGGAAGGCTTCGGCTACACCTTC
>TRBV7-8|TRBJ2-1|.|TRBD2
CATRARRGNEQFF
TGTGCCACCCGTGCGCGGCGGGGGAATGAGCAGTTCTTC
>TRBV19|TRBJ2-3|.|TRBD2
CASRSGGARTDTQYF
TGTGCCAGTAGGAGCGGGGGGGCCCGCACAGATACGCAGTATTTT
>TRBV28|TRBJ2-2|.|TRBD2
CASINRLAVNTGELFF
TGTGCCAGCATTAATCGGCTAGCGGTGAACACCGGGGAGCTGTTTTTT